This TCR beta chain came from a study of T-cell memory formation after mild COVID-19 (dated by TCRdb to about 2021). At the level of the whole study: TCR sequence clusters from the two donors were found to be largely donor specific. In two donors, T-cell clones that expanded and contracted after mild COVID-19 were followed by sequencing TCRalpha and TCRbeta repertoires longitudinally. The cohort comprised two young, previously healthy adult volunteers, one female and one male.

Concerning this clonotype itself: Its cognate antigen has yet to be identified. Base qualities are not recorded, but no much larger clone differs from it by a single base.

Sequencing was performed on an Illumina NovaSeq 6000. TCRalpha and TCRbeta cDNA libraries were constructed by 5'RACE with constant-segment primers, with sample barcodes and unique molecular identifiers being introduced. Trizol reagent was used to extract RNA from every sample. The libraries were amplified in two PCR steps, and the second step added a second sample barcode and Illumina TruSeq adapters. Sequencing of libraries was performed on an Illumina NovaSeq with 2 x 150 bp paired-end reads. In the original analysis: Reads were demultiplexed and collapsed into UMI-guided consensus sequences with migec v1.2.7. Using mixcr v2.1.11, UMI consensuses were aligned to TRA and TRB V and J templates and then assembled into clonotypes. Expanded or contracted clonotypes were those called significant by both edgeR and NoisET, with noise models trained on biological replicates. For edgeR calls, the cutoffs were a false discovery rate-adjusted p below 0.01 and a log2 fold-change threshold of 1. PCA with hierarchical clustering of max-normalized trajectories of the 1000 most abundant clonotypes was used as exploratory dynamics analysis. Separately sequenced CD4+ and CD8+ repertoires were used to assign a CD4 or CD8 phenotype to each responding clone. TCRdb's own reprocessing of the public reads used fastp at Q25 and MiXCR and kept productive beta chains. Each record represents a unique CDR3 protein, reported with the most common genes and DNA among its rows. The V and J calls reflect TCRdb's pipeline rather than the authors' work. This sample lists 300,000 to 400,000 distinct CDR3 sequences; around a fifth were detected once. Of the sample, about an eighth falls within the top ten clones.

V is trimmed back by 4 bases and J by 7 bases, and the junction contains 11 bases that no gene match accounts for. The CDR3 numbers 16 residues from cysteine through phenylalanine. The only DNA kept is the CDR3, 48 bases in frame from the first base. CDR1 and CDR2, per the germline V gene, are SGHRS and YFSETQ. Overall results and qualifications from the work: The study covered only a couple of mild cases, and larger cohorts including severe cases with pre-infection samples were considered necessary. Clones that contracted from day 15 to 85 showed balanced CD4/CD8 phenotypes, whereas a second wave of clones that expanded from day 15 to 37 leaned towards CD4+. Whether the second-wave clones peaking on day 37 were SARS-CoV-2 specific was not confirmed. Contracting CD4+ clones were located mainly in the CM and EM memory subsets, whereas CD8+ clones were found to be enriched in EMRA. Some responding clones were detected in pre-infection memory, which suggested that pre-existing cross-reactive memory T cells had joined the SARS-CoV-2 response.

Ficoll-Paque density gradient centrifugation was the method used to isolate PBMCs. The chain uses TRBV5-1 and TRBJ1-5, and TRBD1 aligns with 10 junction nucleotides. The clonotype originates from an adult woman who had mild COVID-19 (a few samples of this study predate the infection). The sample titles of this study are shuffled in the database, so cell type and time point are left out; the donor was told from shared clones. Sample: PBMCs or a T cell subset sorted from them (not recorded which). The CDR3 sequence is CASSQEATGGGQPQHF. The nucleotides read TGCGCCAGCAGCCAAGAGGCGACAGGGGGCGGGCAGCCCCAGCATTTT.